This T cell receptor (beta chain) was documented in a study of T-cell reconstitution after alpha-beta-depleted transplantation in children. The germline V gene has CDR1 SGHRS and CDR2 YFSETQ. The CDR3 runs 16 residues. V dropped 4 bases and J dropped 4; count of bases not matched to a gene: 7. Study-wide points: T-cell counts and diversity at one year post-transplant came mainly from newly produced T cells. After transplant, high TCRbeta diversity at day 60 in some patients arose from surviving recipient T cells and thymic progenitors.

Unique molecular identifiers featured in how the TCRbeta library was prepared. TCRdb reanalysed the PCR reads using MiXCR and keeps one entry per CDR3 protein. The sample holds about 90,000 distinct CDR3 sequences, roughly 16% seen once. This clonotype was counted only a few times. Its antigen is undetermined. V is TRBV5-1 and J is TRBJ1-5, with 11 bases that match TRBD1. The clonotype comes from a male patient aged 2 to 9 who had a stem cell transplant for acute lymphoblastic leukemia, so the T cells may come from the graft donor. The sequences come from PBMCs, mostly from graft donor cells, collected 180 days after TCRalphabeta/CD19-depleted stem cell transplant. The chain's CDR3 is CASSPRTGGRNQPQHF. DNA of the CDR3: TGCGCCAGCAGCCCCAGGACAGGGGGCAGAAATCAGCCCCAGCATTTT.